This passage covers 21 T cell receptor beta chains from one sample sequenced in a study of blood T cell repertoires in COVID-19. Assay used: immunoSEQ multiplex PCR; TCRdb lists only in-frame clones, some missing. The table lists approximately 210,000 clones, approximately 82% of them singletons. Sequenced: peripheral blood. The receptor source for this set is a woman aged 40 to 55 with acute or convalescent COVID-19.

The chain employs TRBV15 and TRBJ2-1; 10 bases are shared with TRBD2. The length of the CDR3 is 20 residues. Germline V gene data show CDR1 as LNHNV and CDR2 as YYDKDF (reference sequence). V dropped 2 bases and J dropped 0; count of bases not matched to a gene: 13. As DNA, the CDR3 is TGTGCCACCAGCAGATGGGCCGGGACTAGCGTTACTAGCTCCTACAATGAGCAGTTCTTC. It specifies CATSRWAGTSVTSSYNEQFF.

CDR3 DNA: TGTGCCAGCAGTGAGAGAGCAACCTACGAGCAGTACTTC. Encoded protein: CASSERATYEQYF. The chain is built from TRBV25-1 and TRBJ2-7; D not resolved. With 3 bases removed from V and 2 bases from J, the gap between germline ends came to 8 bases. The CDR3 is made up of 13 amino acids. Looked up from germline, CDR1 is MGHDK and CDR2 is SYGVNS.

The chain uses TRBV5-1 and TRBJ2-1, with D unclear. Germline loops: CDR1 SGHRS, CDR2 YFSETQ. V lost 7 bases and J lost 1, with 9 bases in between. CDR3 length: 13 residues. The CDR3 region is CASGPSSYNEQFF. Here the CDR3 DNA reads TGCGCCAGCGGTCCGAGTTCCTACAATGAGCAGTTCTTC.

The genes are TRBV19 and TRBJ2-2, with D perhaps TRBD1 (6 bases). The V end was cut by 3 bases, the J end by 6 bases, with 17 bases between. The CDR3 is 16 amino acids. Germline V gene data show CDR1 as LNHDA and CDR2 as SQIVND (reference sequence). CDR3 sequence reads: CASSIGQTGFAGELFF. CDR3 DNA: TGTGCCAGTAGTATTGGACAGACAGGCTTCGCCGGGGAGCTGTTTTTT. The full variable domain, completed using reference TRBV19 and TRBJ2-2, is DGGITQSPKYLFRKEGQNVTLSCEQNLNHDAMYWYRQDPGQGLRLIYYSQIVNDFQKGDIAEGYSVSREKKESFPLTVTSAQKNPTAFYLCASSIGQTGFAGELFFGEGSRLTVL.

J is TRBJ1-5 and V is TRBV19, with D perhaps matching TRBD1 (5 bases). Germline V CDR1 and CDR2: LNHDA, SQIVND (reference sequence). The germline V and J ends were trimmed by 1 base and 2 bases, with 12 bases remaining between them. This CDR3 has 16 residues. The CDR3 bases are TGTGCCAGTAGTATAGTCCAGGGAGGAGGCAATCAGCCCCAGCATTTT. This encodes CASSIVQGGGNQPQHF.

The chain has TRBV28 and TRBJ2-1, with 12 positions matching TRBD1. The CDR3 has 16 residues. V lost 5 bases and J lost 12; bases outside the gene matches: 14. CDR1 and CDR2 from the germline V gene are MDHEN and SYDVKM. The CDR3 DNA reads as TGTGCCAGCAGTGCCTCCGGGACAGGGGGCTTCCGGGCGCAGTTCTTC. It yields the protein CASSASGTGGFRAQFF.

This chain links TRBV30 with TRBJ2-1, with D possibly matching TRBD2 (6 bases). Germline loops: CDR1 GTSNPN, CDR2 SVGIG (reference sequence). V gave up 1 base and J gave up 0 bases, with 10 bases separating them. The CDR3 contains 15 residues. The CDR3, as DNA: TGTGCCTGGAGTGAGGATAGCGGCTCCTACAATGAGCAGTTCTTC. Translated, it gives CAWSEDSGSYNEQFF.

This clone has just one count. The chain combines TRBV27 with TRBJ2-3; 9 positions agree with TRBD1. V was pared by 6 bases and J by 4 bases, with 11 bases of the junction left unmatched. Per the germline V gene, CDR1 is MNHEY and CDR2 is SMNVEV (reference sequence). The CDR3 totals 16 residues. DNA of the CDR3: TGTGCCAGCAGGCGAACAACAGGGGGCATGGCAGATACGCAGTATTTT. The encoded protein is CASRRTTGGMADTQYF.

The CDR3 DNA is TGCGCCAGCAGCTTGGGTGGGACTAGTGGAGAAAAACTGTTTTTT. This codes for CASSLGGTSGEKLFF. V usage is TRBV5-1 and J usage is TRBJ1-4; a weak D match, TRBD1 (5 bases). This CDR3 has 15 amino acids. Trimming took off 0 bases at V and 8 bases at J, with 14 bases between the two ends. CDR1 is SGHRS, CDR2 YFSETQ, per germline.

J is TRBJ2-7 and V is TRBV5-1; 15 bases agree with TRBD2. Per germline, CDR1 SGHRS and CDR2 YFSETQ. The CDR3 is 16 residues long. With V trimmed by 3 bases and J by 2 bases, 3 bases remained unmatched. The CDR3 region has the DNA TGCGCCAGCAGCTCCAGGACTAGCGGGGGGGCCTACGAGCAGTACTTC. Protein product: CASSSRTSGGAYEQYF.

This chain joins TRBV30 and TRBJ2-7; D remains unclear. CDR3 length: 13 residues. Trimming left V 1 base short and J 0 bases short, with 7 bases between. The V gene's germline CDR1 is GTSNPN and CDR2 SVGIG (reference sequence). DNA of the CDR3: TGTGCCTGGAGTGCTTACGGCTCCTACGAGCAGTACTTC. Translation: CAWSAYGSYEQYF. Full variable domain (outside the CDR3, taken from reference TRBV30 and TRBJ2-7): SQTIHQWPATLVQPVGSPLSLECTVEGTSNPNLYWYRQAAGRGLQLLFYSVGIGQISSEVPQNLSASRPQDRQFILSSKKLLLSDSGFYLCAWSAYGSYEQYFGPGTRLTVT.

This clone was found a few times. V and J are TRBV5-6 and TRBJ1-6, with TRBD1 matching over 9 bases. V shed 4 bases and J 10 bases; nucleotides not matched to a gene: 6. The CDR3 is made up of 14 amino acids. Germline lookup yields CDR1 SGHDT and CDR2 YYEEEE. The CDR3 DNA is TGTGCCAGCAGCATACAGGGGGCTCGATCACCCCTCCACTTT. As protein: CASSIQGARSPLHF.

This rearrangement joins TRBV4-2 to TRBJ1-4, with 11 bases that match TRBD1. The CDR3 contains 16 residues. V lost 0 bases to trimming and J lost 7 bases; unmatched junction nucleotides: 4. CDR1 LGHNA and CDR2 YNFKEQ come from the germline V gene. CDR3 bases: TGTGCCAGCAGCCAAGATCCGGGGACAGGGGGTGAAAAACTGTTTTTT. It specifies CASSQDPGTGGEKLFF.

The rearrangement joins TRBV25-1 to TRBJ2-7; 11 bases are a match to TRBD2. Germline V gene lookup returns CDR1 MGHDK and CDR2 SYGVNS. CDR3 length: 14 residues. The trim removed 5 bases at V and 6 bases at J, leaving 6 bases unmatched. The CDR3 region is CASSIAGGPGEQYF. CDR3 nucleotide sequence: TGTGCCAGCAGTATAGCGGGAGGGCCGGGCGAGCAGTACTTC.

This clone occurred once. The CDR3 bases are TGTGCCAGCAGCTTCTGGCGGGAGGTCACCGGGGAGCTGTTTTTT. Its protein is CASSFWREVTGELFF. This chain joins TRBV5-5 and TRBJ2-2; 8 nucleotides match TRBD2. Germline V gene sequence: CDR1 SGHKS, CDR2 YYEKEE (reference sequence). The CDR3 is made up of 15 amino acids. V dropped 2 bases and J dropped 4; count of bases not matched to a gene: 4.

The chain joins TRBV2 to TRBJ2-5, with D maybe TRBD2 (5 bases). V shed 1 base and J shed 5 bases, with 11 bases lying between them. Germline assignment: CDR1 SNHLY and CDR2 FYNNEI. The length of the CDR3 is 14 residues. The CDR3 region is CASSEGSRRETQYF. CDR3 sequence (DNA): TGTGCCAGCAGTGAAGGTTCTCGGAGGGAGACCCAGTACTTC.

The chain recombines TRBV19 with TRBJ2-3, with a weak D call TRBD2 (7 bases). V lost 9 bases, J lost 0 bases, and 19 bases lay in between. Per the germline V gene, CDR1 is LNHDA and CDR2 is SQIVND (reference sequence). The CDR3 length is 16 residues. The CDR3 sequence: CASGGRDPSSTDTQYF. The CDR3 DNA sequence: TGTGCCAGCGGGGGGCGGGACCCGTCTAGCACAGATACGCAGTATTTT. Complete variable domain (other parts from reference TRBV19 and TRBJ2-3): DGGITQSPKYLFRKEGQNVTLSCEQNLNHDAMYWYRQDPGQGLRLIYYSQIVNDFQKGDIAEGYSVSREKKESFPLTVTSAQKNPTAFYLCASGGRDPSSTDTQYFGPGTRLTVL.

V usage is TRBV6-4 and J usage is TRBJ1-5; TRBD1 is a possible D gene (6 bases). Germline V CDR1 and CDR2: MRHNA, SNTAGT. V was shortened by 8 bases and J by 6 bases, with 14 bases between the two germline ends. The CDR3 runs to 13 residues. CDR3 residues: CASARQAGQPQHF. The CDR3 bases are TGTGCCAGCGCCCGACAGGCAGGTCAGCCCCAGCATTTT.

This rearrangement joins TRBV6-2 or TRBV6-3 to TRBJ2-2; TRBD2 matches at 7 bases. The CDR3 spans 16 residues. V lost 5 bases, J lost 7 bases, and 13 bases stayed unmatched. CDR1 is MNHEY, CDR2 SVGEGT, per germline. DNA for the CDR3: TGTGCCAGCAGTGTGACCGGCGGGAGCTTCATCGGGGAGCTGTTTTTT. It codes for CASSVTGGSFIGELFF.

This clone was seen a single time. The V call is TRBV27, the J call TRBJ2-5; D possibly corresponds to TRBD2 (6 bases). Trimming took 6 bases from V and 5 from J, leaving 25 bases between them. Germline CDR1 and CDR2: MNHEY and SMNVEV (reference sequence). The CDR3 has 17 residues. CDR3 coding DNA: TGTGCCAGCAGCCCGGTGGTGTTAGCGGCGGAGGGGGAGACCCAGTACTTC. It is translated as CASSPVVLAAEGETQYF.

This clone occurred once. The V call is TRBV13, the J call TRBJ2-7, with 7 bases matching TRBD1. V was pared by 5 bases and J by 1 base, with 2 bases of the junction left unmatched. The germline V gene has CDR1 PRHDT and CDR2 FYEKMQ (reference sequence). The CDR3 is 13 amino acids. CDR3 sequence reads: CASSPDRSYEQYF. Written as DNA, the CDR3 is TGTGCCAGCAGCCCGGACAGGTCCTACGAGCAGTACTTC.